Following are 19 T cell receptor beta chains from one sample sequenced in a study of cytomegalovirus exposure and HLA in healthy donors. With 60 Vbeta and 13 Jbeta primers, the PCR was carried out. Profiled with immunoSEQ multiplex PCR; TCRdb holds only in-frame clones, not every one. In all, the sample yields approximately 140,000 clones. The sample taken for sequencing was PBMCs. The receptors here all came from a woman aged 18-29 years in good health and CMV-seronegative.

V and J are TRBV18 and TRBJ2-1, with D perhaps TRBD1 (6 bases). V gave up 0 bases and J gave up 9 bases, with 9 bases separating them. From germline, CDR1 is KGHSH and CDR2 LQKENI. The CDR3 is made up of 13 amino acids. CDR3 coding DNA: TGTGCCAGCTCACCACCCGGGACACCTGAGCAGTTCTTC. Translating it yields CASSPPGTPEQFF.

The chain uses TRBV25-1 and TRBJ1-2, with 7 bases that match TRBD1. V lost 1 base and J lost 3; bases outside the gene matches: 8. The germline V gene has CDR1 MGHDK and CDR2 SYGVNS. The CDR3 spans 16 residues. CDR3 in amino acids: CASSESGDSFHYGYTF. The CDR3 DNA follows: TGTGCCAGCAGTGAATCGGGGGACAGTTTCCACTATGGCTACACCTTC.

This chain uses TRBV7-6 with TRBJ2-1; 10 positions match TRBD1. With 1 base clipped from V and 7 bases from J, the junction kept 4 bases outside the gene matches. Germline-derived CDR1 and CDR2 are SGHVS and FNYEAQ. This CDR3 is 15 amino acids long. CDR3 coding DNA: TGTGCCAGCAGCTTAGTGGGACAGGGGCTAAATGAGCAGTTCTTC. Translated, it gives CASSLVGQGLNEQFF.

The chain employs TRBV6-6 and TRBJ1-3; D perhaps matches TRBD1 (6 bases). Trimming took off 5 bases at V and 11 bases at J, with 16 bases between the two ends. The CDR3 contains 13 residues. The germline V gene encodes CDR1 MNHNY and CDR2 SVGAGI (reference sequence). This CDR3 is CASSQQQGESIYF. CDR3 nucleotide sequence: TGTGCCAGCAGTCAACAACAGGGCGAATCCATATATTTT.

The chain is built from TRBV27 and TRBJ1-2, with TRBD1 matching 8 bases. Germline CDR1 reads MNHEY; CDR2 reads SMNVEV (reference sequence). The CDR3 extends over 13 amino acids. V was clipped by 6 bases and J by 8 bases; unmatched bases: 8. CDR3 in amino acids: CASSPGQGEGYTF. DNA for the CDR3: TGTGCCAGCAGCCCAGGACAGGGAGAAGGCTACACCTTC.

This chain connects TRBV4-1 to TRBJ2-1; no firm D call. Germline V CDR1 and CDR2: MGHRA, YSYEKL. The CDR3 has 18 residues. V was shortened by 1 base and J by 0 bases, with 16 bases between the two germline ends. CDR3 loop: CASSQVLHSRSSYNEQFF. The CDR3 bases are TGCGCCAGCAGCCAAGTACTTCATAGCAGATCCTCCTACAATGAGCAGTTCTTC.

V gene TRBV6-5 combines with J gene TRBJ2-4; 7 nucleotides line up with TRBD2. The length of the CDR3 is 15 residues. Germline loops: CDR1 MNHEY, CDR2 SVGAGI. With 6 bases clipped from V and 8 bases from J, the junction kept 13 bases outside the gene matches. DNA for the CDR3: TGTGCCAGCAGCCGCCTTGCGGGAGATGGAGACATTCAGTACTTC. Amino acids: CASSRLAGDGDIQYF.

V usage is TRBV7-3 and J usage is TRBJ2-5; 8 bases map to TRBD2. Germline CDR1 and CDR2: SGHTA and FQGTGA. V dropped 4 bases and J dropped 2; count of bases not matched to a gene: 6. The CDR3 is 15 amino acids. CDR3 sequence reads: CASSSHSGAQETQYF. The CDR3 DNA sequence: TGTGCCAGCAGCTCTCATAGCGGGGCACAAGAGACCCAGTACTTC.

The chain carries TRBV10-3 and TRBJ1-4; weak D call: TRBD1 (5 bases). The CDR3 contains 13 residues. V lost 10 bases and J lost 7, with 16 bases in between. Germline V gene sequence: CDR1 ENHRY, CDR2 SYGVKD. The CDR3 DNA reads as TGTGCCACCCGCAGGGATTTCGGTGAAAAACTGTTTTTT. Its protein is CATRRDFGEKLFF.

The chain employs TRBV7-2 and TRBJ1-2, with D unresolved. Deletions cut 1 base from V and 3 bases from J, with 9 bases between. The germline V gene encodes CDR1 SGHTA and CDR2 FQGNSA. The CDR3 is made up of 14 amino acids. CDR3 sequence reads: CASSLDETHYGYTF. CDR3 in DNA: TGTGCCAGCAGCTTAGATGAGACACACTATGGCTACACCTTC.

This chain links TRBV6-5 with TRBJ2-7; 10 bases match TRBD2. V was pared by 0 bases and J by 4 bases, with 3 bases of the junction left unmatched. CDR3 size: 15 residues. Germline V gene lookup returns CDR1 MNHEY and CDR2 SVGAGI. The CDR3 DNA reads TGTGCCAGCAGTTACTCGCCTAGCGGGAGTTACGAGCAGTACTTC. This translates into CASSYSPSGSYEQYF.

The chain combines TRBV4-1 with TRBJ1-1; D not certain. V lost 4 bases to trimming and J lost 2 bases, with 14 bases between them. Per germline, CDR1 MGHRA and CDR2 YSYEKL. This CDR3 has 15 residues. For the CDR3, the DNA is TGCGCCAGCAGCCTAGAGGGAGGAATTAACACTGAAGCTTTCTTT. Encoded protein: CASSLEGGINTEAFF.

V usage is TRBV7-2 and J usage is TRBJ2-2; tentative D call: TRBD2 (5 bases). V was shortened by 5 bases and J by 1 base, with 8 bases between the two germline ends. CDR1 is SGHTA and CDR2 is FQGNSA in the germline V gene. This CDR3 spans 14 amino acids. The CDR3 DNA is TGTGCCAGCAGCAACCGGGAGAACACCGGGGAGCTGTTTTTT. Amino acids: CASSNRENTGELFF.

The chain employs TRBV19 and TRBJ1-2; perhaps TRBD1 as D (5 bases). V lost 0 bases and J lost 0, with 11 bases in between. This CDR3 comprises 16 residues. Germline values: CDR1 LNHDA, CDR2 SQIVND (reference sequence). CDR3 sequence reads: CASSIEAGQPNYGYTF. The CDR3 bases are TGTGCCAGTAGTATAGAGGCCGGACAACCTAACTATGGCTACACCTTC.

The rearrangement uses TRBV4-1 and TRBJ1-6; 8 nucleotides line up with TRBD1. The trim removed 0 bases at V and 10 bases at J, leaving 11 bases unmatched. The length of the CDR3 is 17 residues. CDR1 is MGHRA and CDR2 is YSYEKL in the germline V gene. In DNA, the CDR3 is TGCGCCAGCAGCCAAGATCCCGGACAGGGCCAGGGATCACCCCTCCACTTT. This sequence encodes CASSQDPGQGQGSPLHF.

This chain connects TRBV6-1 to TRBJ2-2; possible D gene TRBD2, 7 bases. Per the germline V gene, CDR1 is MNHNS and CDR2 is SASEGT. V was shortened by 3 bases and J by 5 bases, with 16 bases between the two germline ends. This CDR3 is 16 amino acids long. The CDR3 here is CASSDRGRVRTGELFF. The CDR3 DNA follows: TGTGCCAGCAGTGATAGGGGGAGGGTTCGAACCGGGGAGCTGTTTTTT.

The genes are TRBV6-5 and TRBJ1-5, with D perhaps matching TRBD1 (5 bases). The CDR3 sequence is 13 residues long. The germline V gene encodes CDR1 MNHEY and CDR2 SVGAGI. The V gene lost 5 bases and the J gene lost 6 bases, with 11 bases spanning the gap. CDR3 loop: CASSEATVQPQHF. DNA for the CDR3: TGTGCCAGCAGTGAAGCGACAGTTCAGCCCCAGCATTTT.

This chain joins TRBV5-4 and TRBJ2-2; D is unresolved. The germline CDR1 and CDR2 sequences are SGHNT and YYREEE (reference sequence). The CDR3 spans 12 residues. Trimming removed 4 bases at V and 2 bases at J, with 3 bases between. For the CDR3, the DNA is TGTGCCAGCAGCCTCAACACCGGGGAGCTGTTTTTT. It encodes CASSLNTGELFF. Full variable domain (remainder filled in from reference TRBV5-4 and TRBJ2-2): ETGVTQSPTHLIKTRGQQVTLRCSSQSGHNTVSWYQQALGQGPQFIFQYYREEENGRGNFPPRFSGLQFPNYSSELNVNALELDDSALYLCASSLNTGELFFGEGSRLTVL.

The chain joins TRBV2 to TRBJ2-7, with D possibly being TRBD2 (5 bases). The CDR3 spans 15 residues. Germline assignment: CDR1 SNHLY and CDR2 FYNNEI. V was cut by 2 bases and J by 0 bases, with 11 bases left in between. CDR3 sequence reads: CASSERTSSSYEQYF. In DNA, the CDR3 is TGTGCCAGCAGTGAAAGGACTTCAAGCTCCTACGAGCAGTACTTC.